This TCR beta chain emerged from a study of blood T cell repertoires in COVID-19. Study-wide background: The United States, Italy and Spain were the sources of the acute and convalescent COVID-19 samples.

Authors' processing steps: Amplification from reference gene primers served as the basis for estimated nucleated cell counts. Libraries were prepared by immunoSEQ multiplex PCR; TCRdb keeps only in-frame clonotypes and omits some of them. That table is the source of V, J and clone size, and D and trimming were worked out from the DNA. Among approximately 150,000 clones listed, around 83% were seen once. Germline CDR1 reads SGHRS; CDR2 reads YFSETQ. V lost 1 base to trimming and J lost 0 bases, with 8 bases between them. There are 15 residues in the CDR3. The chain joins TRBV5-1 to TRBJ1-5; possibly TRBD1 for D (6 bases). The sequence was obtained from a woman aged 45-65 years in a cohort sampled during active or convalescent COVID-19. The material sequenced was peripheral blood. The CDR3 bases are TGCGCCAGCAGCTTGACAGGGAATAGCAATCAGCCCCAGCATTTT. It specifies CASSLTGNSNQPQHF.